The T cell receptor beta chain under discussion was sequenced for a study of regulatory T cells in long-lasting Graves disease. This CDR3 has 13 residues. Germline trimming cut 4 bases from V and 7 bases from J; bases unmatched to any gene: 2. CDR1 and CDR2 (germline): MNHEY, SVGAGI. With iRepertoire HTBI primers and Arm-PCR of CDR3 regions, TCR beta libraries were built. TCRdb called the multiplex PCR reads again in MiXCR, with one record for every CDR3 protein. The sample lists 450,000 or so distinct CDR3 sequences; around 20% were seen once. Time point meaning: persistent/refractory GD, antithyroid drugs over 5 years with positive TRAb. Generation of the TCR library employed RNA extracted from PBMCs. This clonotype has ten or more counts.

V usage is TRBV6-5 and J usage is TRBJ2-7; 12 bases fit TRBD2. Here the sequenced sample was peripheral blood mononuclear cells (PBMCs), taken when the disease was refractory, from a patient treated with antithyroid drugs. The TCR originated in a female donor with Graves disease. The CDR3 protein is CASSSLAGGEQYF. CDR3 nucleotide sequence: TGTGCCAGCAGTTCACTAGCGGGAGGAGAGCAGTACTTC.